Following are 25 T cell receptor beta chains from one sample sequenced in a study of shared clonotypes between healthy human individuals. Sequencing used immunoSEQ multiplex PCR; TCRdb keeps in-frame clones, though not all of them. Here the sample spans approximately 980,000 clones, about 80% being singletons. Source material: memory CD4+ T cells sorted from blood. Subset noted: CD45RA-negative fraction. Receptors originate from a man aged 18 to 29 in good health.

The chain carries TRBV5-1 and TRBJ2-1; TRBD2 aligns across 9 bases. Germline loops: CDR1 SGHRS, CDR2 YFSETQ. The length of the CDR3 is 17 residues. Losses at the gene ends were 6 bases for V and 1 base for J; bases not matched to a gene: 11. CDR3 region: CASKGSGGTGSYNEQFF. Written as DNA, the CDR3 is TGCGCCAGCAAGGGTAGCGGGGGTACCGGGTCCTACAATGAGCAGTTCTTC.

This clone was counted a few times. The CDR3: CASSPQAGGAQETQYF. DNA of the CDR3: TGCGCCAGCAGTCCCCAGGCAGGGGGGGCCCAAGAGACCCAGTACTTC. This chain joins TRBV10-2 and TRBJ2-5; D tentatively reads TRBD1 or TRBD2 (7 bases each). The germline gives CDR1 WSHSY, CDR2 SAAADI. V was cut by 5 bases and J by 1 base, with 17 bases left in between. This CDR3 has 16 amino acids.

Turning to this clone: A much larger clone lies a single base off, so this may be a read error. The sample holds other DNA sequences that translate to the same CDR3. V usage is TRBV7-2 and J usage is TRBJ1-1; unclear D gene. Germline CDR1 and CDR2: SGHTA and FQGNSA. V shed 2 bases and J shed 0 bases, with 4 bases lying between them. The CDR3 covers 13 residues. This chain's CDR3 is CASSLRMNTEAFF. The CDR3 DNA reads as TGTGCCAGCAGCTTAAGGATGAACACTGAAGCTTTCTTT.

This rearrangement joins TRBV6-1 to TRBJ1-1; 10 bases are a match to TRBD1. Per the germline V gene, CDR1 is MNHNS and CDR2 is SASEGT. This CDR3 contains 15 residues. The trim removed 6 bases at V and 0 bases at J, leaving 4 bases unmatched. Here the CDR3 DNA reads TGTGCCAGCAGCAAGGGACAGGGGATGAACACTGAAGCTTTCTTT. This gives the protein CASSKGQGMNTEAFF.

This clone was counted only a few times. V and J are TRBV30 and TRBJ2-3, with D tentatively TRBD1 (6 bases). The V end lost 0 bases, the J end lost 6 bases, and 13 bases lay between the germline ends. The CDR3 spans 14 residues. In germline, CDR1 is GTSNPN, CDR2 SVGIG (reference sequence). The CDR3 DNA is TGTGCCTGGAGTGTACGAGGGGGTGGGGATACGCAGTATTTT. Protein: CAWSVRGGGDTQYF.

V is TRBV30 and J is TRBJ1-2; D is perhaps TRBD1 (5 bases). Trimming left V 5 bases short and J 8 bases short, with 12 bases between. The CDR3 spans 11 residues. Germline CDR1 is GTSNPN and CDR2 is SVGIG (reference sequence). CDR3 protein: CAWSRGVGYTF. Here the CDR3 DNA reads TGTGCCTGGTCCCGGGGCGTAGGCTACACCTTC.

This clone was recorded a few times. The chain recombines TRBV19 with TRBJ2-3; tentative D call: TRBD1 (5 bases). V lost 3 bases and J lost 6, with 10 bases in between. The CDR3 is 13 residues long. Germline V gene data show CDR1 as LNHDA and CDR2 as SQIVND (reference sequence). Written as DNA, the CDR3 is TGTGCCAGTAGTATCCAGGGCAGGGATACGCAGTATTTT. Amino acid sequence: CASSIQGRDTQYF.

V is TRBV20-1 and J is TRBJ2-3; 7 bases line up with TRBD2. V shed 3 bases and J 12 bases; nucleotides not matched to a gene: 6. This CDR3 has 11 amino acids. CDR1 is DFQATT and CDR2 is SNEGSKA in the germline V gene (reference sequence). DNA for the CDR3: TGCAGTGCTAGGGGGGGGACTCAACAGTATTTT. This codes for CSARGGTQQYF.

In DNA form, the CDR3 reads TGTGCCAGCAGTTCCCTCACGGGACGGCGCAGGGAGCAGTACTTC. Protein sequence: CASSSLTGRRREQYF. The chain links TRBV6-5 to TRBJ2-7; D possibly uses TRBD1 or TRBD2 (5 bases each). Germline V lookup: CDR1 MNHEY, CDR2 SVGAGI. V lost 4 bases and J 7 bases, leaving 20 bases between the germline ends. CDR3 length: 15 residues.

The chain's CDR3 is CASSRTLGVLDEQYF. For the CDR3, the DNA is TGTGCCAGCAGCCGAACCCTTGGGGTCTTGGACGAGCAGTACTTC. The rearrangement uses TRBV14 and TRBJ2-7; D remains unclear. The CDR3 has 15 residues. Trimming pared 4 bases from V and 5 bases from J, leaving 18 bases between. The germline V gene encodes CDR1 SGHDN and CDR2 FVKESK.

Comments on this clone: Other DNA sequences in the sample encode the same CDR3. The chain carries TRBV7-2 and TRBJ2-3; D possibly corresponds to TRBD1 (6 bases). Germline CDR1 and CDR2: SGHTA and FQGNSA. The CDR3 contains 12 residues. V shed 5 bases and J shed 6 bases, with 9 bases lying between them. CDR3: CASSLQGDTQYF. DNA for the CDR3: TGTGCCAGCAGCCTCCAGGGGGATACGCAGTATTTT.

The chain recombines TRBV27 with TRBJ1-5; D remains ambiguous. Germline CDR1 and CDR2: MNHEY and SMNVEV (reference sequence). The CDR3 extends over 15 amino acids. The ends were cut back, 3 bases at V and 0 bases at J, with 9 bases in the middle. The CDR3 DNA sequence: TGTGCCAGCAGTTTTTACTGGAATAGCAATCAGCCCCAGCATTTT. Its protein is CASSFYWNSNQPQHF.

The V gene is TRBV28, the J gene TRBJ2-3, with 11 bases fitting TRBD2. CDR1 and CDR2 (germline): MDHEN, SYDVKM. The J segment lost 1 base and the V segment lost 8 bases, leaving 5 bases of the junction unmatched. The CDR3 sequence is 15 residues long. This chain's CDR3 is CASFSGGAGTDTQYF. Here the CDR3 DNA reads TGTGCCAGCTTTAGCGGGGGGGCCGGCACAGATACGCAGTATTTT.

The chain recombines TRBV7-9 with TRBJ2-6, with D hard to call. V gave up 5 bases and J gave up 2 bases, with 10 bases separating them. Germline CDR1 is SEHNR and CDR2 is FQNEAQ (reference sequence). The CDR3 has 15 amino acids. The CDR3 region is CASSAYNTGANVLTF. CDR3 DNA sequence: TGTGCCAGCAGCGCCTACAATACTGGGGCCAACGTCCTGACTTTC.

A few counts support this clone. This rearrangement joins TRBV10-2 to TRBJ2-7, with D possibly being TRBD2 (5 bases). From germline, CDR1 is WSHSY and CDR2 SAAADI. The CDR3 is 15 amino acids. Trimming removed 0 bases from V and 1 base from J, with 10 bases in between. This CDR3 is CASSESVGGSYEQYF. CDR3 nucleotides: TGCGCCAGCAGTGAGTCTGTGGGCGGGTCCTACGAGCAGTACTTC.

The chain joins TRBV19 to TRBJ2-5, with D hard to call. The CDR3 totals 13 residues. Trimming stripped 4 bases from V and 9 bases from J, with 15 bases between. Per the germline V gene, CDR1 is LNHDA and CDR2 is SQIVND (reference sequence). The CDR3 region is CASSSGREMAQYF. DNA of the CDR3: TGTGCCAGTAGTAGCGGTAGAGAGATGGCCCAGTACTTC.

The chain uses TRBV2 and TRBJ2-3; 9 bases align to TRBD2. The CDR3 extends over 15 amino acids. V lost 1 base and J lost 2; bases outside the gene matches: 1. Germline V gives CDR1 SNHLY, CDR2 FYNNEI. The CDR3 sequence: CASSEVAGDTDTQYF. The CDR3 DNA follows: TGTGCCAGCAGTGAAGTAGCGGGGGACACAGATACGCAGTATTTT.

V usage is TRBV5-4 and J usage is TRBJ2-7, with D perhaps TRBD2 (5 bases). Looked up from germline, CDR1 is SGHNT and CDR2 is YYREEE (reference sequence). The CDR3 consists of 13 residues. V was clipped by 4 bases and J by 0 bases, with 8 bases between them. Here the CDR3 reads CASSGGPSYEQYF. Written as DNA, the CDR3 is TGTGCCAGCAGCGGAGGCCCCTCCTACGAGCAGTACTTC.

The CDR3 spells CASFPLTWTSGLEETQYF. As DNA, the CDR3 is TGTGCCAGTTTCCCCCTTACCTGGACTAGCGGGTTAGAGGAGACCCAGTACTTC. This chain uses TRBV9 with TRBJ2-5; 11 bases map to TRBD2. The CDR3 contains 18 residues. CDR1 SGDLS and CDR2 YYNGEE come from the germline V gene. The V gene end was trimmed by 8 bases and the J gene end by 5 bases; junction bases not matched to a gene: 20.

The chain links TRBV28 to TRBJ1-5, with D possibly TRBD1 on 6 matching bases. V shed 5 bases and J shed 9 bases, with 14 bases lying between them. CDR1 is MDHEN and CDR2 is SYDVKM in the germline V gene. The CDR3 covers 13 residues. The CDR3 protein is CASSGGQGRPQHF. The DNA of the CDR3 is TGTGCCAGCAGTGGAGGGCAGGGGCGGCCCCAGCATTTT.

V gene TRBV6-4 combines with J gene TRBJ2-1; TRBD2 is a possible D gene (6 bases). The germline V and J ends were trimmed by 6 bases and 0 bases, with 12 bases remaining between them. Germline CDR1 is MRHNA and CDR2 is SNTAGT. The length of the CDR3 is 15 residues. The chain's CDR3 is CASRRDLSSYNEQFF. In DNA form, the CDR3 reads TGTGCCAGCAGGAGGGACTTGAGCTCCTACAATGAGCAGTTCTTC.

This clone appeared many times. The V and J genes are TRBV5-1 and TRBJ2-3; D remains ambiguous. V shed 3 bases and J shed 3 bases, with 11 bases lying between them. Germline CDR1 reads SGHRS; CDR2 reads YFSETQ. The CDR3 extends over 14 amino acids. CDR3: CASSSQPVTDTQYF. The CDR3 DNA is TGCGCCAGCAGCTCCCAACCCGTTACAGATACGCAGTATTTT.

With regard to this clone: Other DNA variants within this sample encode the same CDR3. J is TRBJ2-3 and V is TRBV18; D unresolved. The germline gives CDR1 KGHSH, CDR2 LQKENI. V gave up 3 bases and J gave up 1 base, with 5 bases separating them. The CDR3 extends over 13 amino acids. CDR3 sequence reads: CASSPRGTDTQYF. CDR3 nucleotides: TGTGCCAGCTCACCGCGAGGCACAGATACGCAGTATTTT. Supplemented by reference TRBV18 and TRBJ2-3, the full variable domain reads NAGVMQNPRHLVRRRGQEARLRCSPMKGHSHVYWYRQLPEEGLKFMVYLQKENIIDESGMPKERFSAEFPKEGPSILRIQQVVRGDSAAYFCASSPRGTDTQYFGPGTRLTVL.

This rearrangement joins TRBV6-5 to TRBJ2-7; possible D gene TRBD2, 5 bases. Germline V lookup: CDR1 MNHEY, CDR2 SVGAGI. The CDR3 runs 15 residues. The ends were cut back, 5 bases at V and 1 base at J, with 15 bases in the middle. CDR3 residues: CASSVKSGDSYEQYF. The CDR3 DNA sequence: TGTGCCAGCAGTGTAAAGAGCGGAGATTCCTACGAGCAGTACTTC.

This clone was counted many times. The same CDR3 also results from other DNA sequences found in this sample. The CDR3 protein is CASSLTSGTDTQYF. CDR3 DNA sequence: TGTGCCAGCAGCTTGACTAGCGGCACAGATACGCAGTATTTT. The rearrangement uses TRBV7-9 and TRBJ2-3; 8 bases line up with TRBD2. With 3 bases clipped from V and 1 base from J, the junction kept 0 bases outside the gene matches. This CDR3 has 14 residues. Germline CDR1 reads SEHNR; CDR2 reads FQNEAQ (reference sequence).